The next 5 T cell receptor beta chains were all read from a single sample in a study of cytomegalovirus exposure and HLA in healthy donors. The PCR used 60 Vbeta and 13 Jbeta primers. Clones were read by immunoSEQ multiplex PCR, and TCRdb kept only the in-frame ones, dropping some. The data show over 130,000 clones, roughly 86% seen once. Sample: PBMCs. These receptors all stem from a woman in her thirties or forties in good health and CMV-seronegative.

This clone has a single count. This chain uses TRBV18 with TRBJ1-1, with TRBD1 as a possible D gene (5 bases). CDR1 and CDR2 (germline): KGHSH, LQKENI. The CDR3 length is 15 residues. Trimming removed 2 bases from V and 11 bases from J, with 21 bases in between. The CDR3 DNA reads TGTGCCAGCTCACCATTGGGGGGTAGGGATCGTCCGGCTTTCTTT. Protein product: CASSPLGGRDRPAFF.

This chain links TRBV25-1 with TRBJ1-1, with a tentative D call TRBD1 (5 bases). CDR3 length: 15 amino acids. Germline lookup yields CDR1 MGHDK and CDR2 SYGVNS. Trimming took 8 bases from V and 6 from J, leaving 22 bases between them. The CDR3 protein is CASDSQGRAPSEAFF. The DNA of the CDR3 is TGTGCCAGCGACTCCCAGGGCAGGGCCCCTTCTGAAGCTTTCTTT. Based on the CDR3 plus reference TRBV25-1 and TRBJ1-1, the full variable domain is EADIYQTPRYLVIGTGKKITLECSQTMGHDKMYWYQQDPGMELHLIHYSYGVNSTEKGDLSSESTVSRIRTEHFPLTLESARPSHTSQYLCASDSQGRAPSEAFFGQGTRLTVV.

With regard to this clone: One end of the junction varies from germline; a read error may be responsible. This chain links TRBV7-9 with TRBJ2-7, with 10 bases identical to TRBD2. Germline V gene lookup returns CDR1 SEHNR and CDR2 FQNEAQ (reference sequence). The CDR3 consists of 15 residues. In nucleotides, the CDR3 is TGTTCCAGCAGCCCAAATATAGCGGGAGGCTACGAGCAGTACTTC. It yields the protein CSSSPNIAGGYEQYF.

The chain links TRBV6-1 to TRBJ2-7; D is unresolved. The ends were cut back, 2 bases at V and 4 bases at J, with 3 bases in the middle. Germline V gives CDR1 MNHNS, CDR2 SASEGT. The CDR3 covers 11 residues. The chain's CDR3 is CASSETYEQYF. The CDR3 nucleotides read TGTGCCAGCAGTGAAACATACGAGCAGTACTTC.

The V call is TRBV27, the J call TRBJ2-7; 9 bases are shared with TRBD2. The V and J ends lost 2 bases and 5 bases, in that order; junction bases with no gene match: 16. The CDR3 runs 18 residues. Germline-derived CDR1 and CDR2 are MNHEY and SMNVEV (reference sequence). The CDR3: CASSLGSLAGPRWDEQYF. The CDR3 DNA reads as TGTGCCAGCAGTTTAGGGTCCCTAGCGGGACCCCGATGGGACGAGCAGTACTTC.